These 2 T cell receptor beta chains came from one sample sequenced in a study of CD8 T cells in Susac syndrome. Roughly 0.45 to 1 ug RNA was reverse transcribed with random hexamers. One entry per CDR3 protein, called by TCRdb with MiXCR from the immunoSEQ multiplex PCR reads. The sample has about 200,000 distinct CDR3 sequences; 91% are singletons. The sequenced sample was CD4+ T cells from PBMCs. The receptors shown here come from a human donor with Susac syndrome.

V usage is TRBV5-1 and J usage is TRBJ2-1; TRBD2 aligns across 7 bases. With V trimmed by 4 bases and J by 4 bases, 17 bases remained unmatched. The CDR3 has 18 amino acids. Germline assignment: CDR1 SGHRS and CDR2 YFSETQ. CDR3 DNA: TGCGCCAGCAGCCCCCCCCGGGACTATGGGCCCTTATACAATGAGCAGTTCTTC. Translated: CASSPPRDYGPLYNEQFF.

The gene calls are TRBV20-1 and TRBJ1-5; D is unresolved. The CDR3 extends over 15 amino acids. Trimming cost V 5 bases and J 0 bases, with 14 bases left between them. CDR1 is DFQATT and CDR2 is SNEGSKA in the germline V gene (reference sequence). This chain's CDR3 is CSAGRASDSNQPQHF. In DNA, the CDR3 is TGCAGTGCTGGACGAGCCTCTGATAGCAATCAGCCCCAGCATTTT.